These 29 T cell receptor beta chains share one sample of origin, sequenced in a study of human thymus T cells. Corrective heart surgery yielded resections, and these provided the thymus tissue. TCRdb's copy holds only in-frame clones and misses some; the assay was immunoSEQ multiplex PCR. Here the sample spans under 150,000 clones, around 94% being singletons. Sequences were obtained from thymus tissue. Receptors originate from a boy under two years old with a congenital heart defect but otherwise immunologically healthy.

The CDR3, as DNA: TGTGCCTGGAGTGATCGACAGGGGAAGGGGGGGGAGCAGTACTTC. Its translation is CAWSDRQGKGGEQYF. The chain has TRBV30 and TRBJ2-7, with D perhaps TRBD1 (8 bases). Germline CDR1 and CDR2: GTSNPN and SVGIG (reference sequence). This CDR3 has 15 residues. Trimming took 1 base from V and 7 from J, leaving 20 bases between them.

This chain joins TRBV4-3 and TRBJ2-2, with D possibly being TRBD1 (7 bases). CDR1 and CDR2 from the germline V gene are LGHNA and YSLEER. Between the trimmed V and J ends, which lost 2 bases and 6 bases, there was a span of 13 bases. The CDR3 runs 15 residues. The CDR3 DNA reads TGCGCCAGCAGCCAACCCCAGGGGGGCCCCGGGGAGCTGTTTTTT. Translating it yields CASSQPQGGPGELFF.

This sequence joins TRBV28 and TRBJ1-3; tentatively, D is TRBD1 (6 bases). The CDR3 totals 22 residues. V dropped 0 bases and J dropped 1 base, with 28 bases sitting between them. CDR1 and CDR2 (germline): MDHEN, SYDVKM. CDR3 region: CASSLCADPGHRGCRSGNTIYF. The CDR3 DNA reads as TGTGCCAGCAGTTTATGCGCGGACCCGGGACATAGGGGTTGCAGGTCTGGAAACACCATATATTTT.

The V call is TRBV10-1, the J call TRBJ1-1, with TRBD1 matching over 8 bases. CDR3 length equals 16 residues. Germline CDR1 WNHNN, CDR2 SYGVQD (reference sequence). Trimming took 6 bases from V and 3 from J; bases not matched to a gene: 12. CDR3 bases: TGCGCCAGCAGAAGACGGGGGGACAGGACGGACACTGAAGCTTTCTTT. Translating it yields CASRRRGDRTDTEAFF.

The chain has TRBV5-5 and TRBJ1-1; 12 positions match TRBD1. The V gene's germline CDR1 is SGHKS and CDR2 YYEKEE (reference sequence). V lost 3 bases, J lost 1 base, and 7 bases stayed unmatched. The CDR3 extends over 17 amino acids. Written as DNA, the CDR3 is TGTGCCAGCAGCTCCTTCCGGGACAGGGGGCCGAACACTGAAGCTTTCTTT. It encodes CASSSFRDRGPNTEAFF.

The chain is built from TRBV4-3 and TRBJ2-3; D possibly uses TRBD1 or TRBD2 (5 bases each). V was cut by 1 base and J by 7 bases, with 12 bases left in between. This CDR3 is built from 14 residues. From germline, CDR1 is LGHNA and CDR2 YSLEER. CDR3 in DNA: TGCGCCAGCAGCCAAGCGAGGGGTCGGAATACGCAGTATTTT. It yields the protein CASSQARGRNTQYF.

This rearrangement joins TRBV5-1 to TRBJ1-2; 7 bases map to TRBD1. The CDR3 is made up of 16 amino acids. The germline CDR1 and CDR2 sequences are SGHRS and YFSETQ. Trimming at V came to 3 bases and at J to 4 bases, leaving 12 bases not matched to a gene. CDR3 protein: CASSSDPDRASYGYTF. The CDR3 bases are TGCGCCAGCAGCTCCGACCCAGACAGGGCCTCCTATGGCTACACCTTC.

The J gene is TRBJ2-5, the V gene TRBV28, with 11 bases fitting TRBD2. CDR1 is MDHEN and CDR2 is SYDVKM in the germline V gene. V lost 3 bases to trimming and J lost 5 bases; unmatched junction nucleotides: 23. This CDR3 has 21 residues. CDR3 sequence: CASSLPLSRLAGPLPGETQYF. For the CDR3, the DNA is TGTGCCAGCAGTTTGCCCCTTTCTCGACTAGCGGGGCCGCTACCGGGTGAGACCCAGTACTTC.

The chain couples TRBV10-1 to TRBJ2-1; D remains ambiguous. The CDR3 spans 12 residues. The V end lost 6 bases, the J end lost 5 bases, and 8 bases lay between the germline ends. From germline, CDR1 is WNHNN and CDR2 SYGVQD (reference sequence). CDR3 DNA: TGCGCCAGCAGATCTGGGAACAATGAGCAGTTCTTC. Its protein is CASRSGNNEQFF.

The chain employs TRBV5-1 and TRBJ2-5; D is uncertain. V was trimmed by 2 bases and J by 2 bases, leaving 10 bases between them. The CDR3 is made up of 14 amino acids. CDR1 is SGHRS, CDR2 YFSETQ, per germline. CDR3 region: CASSFSGRQETQYF. The CDR3 DNA sequence: TGCGCCAGCAGCTTCTCCGGACGGCAAGAGACCCAGTACTTC.

CDR3 in DNA: TGTGCCAGCTCACCCGGACAGGCCTCCTCTGGGGCCAACGTCCTGACTTTC. This encodes CASSPGQASSGANVLTF. This chain connects TRBV18 to TRBJ2-6; 7 bases map to TRBD1. With V trimmed by 3 bases and J by 0 bases, 5 bases remained unmatched. Germline CDR1 KGHSH, CDR2 LQKENI. This CDR3 is 17 amino acids long.

V gene TRBV30 combines with J gene TRBJ2-1; 10 nucleotides align to TRBD1. CDR3 length: 17 residues. With V trimmed by 2 bases and J by 6 bases, 13 bases remained unmatched. The germline V gene encodes CDR1 GTSNPN and CDR2 SVGIG (reference sequence). This chain's CDR3 is CAWSPQPGQGSVNEQFF. CDR3 nucleotides: TGTGCCTGGAGTCCACAGCCGGGACAGGGGTCTGTCAATGAGCAGTTCTTC.

V and J are TRBV25-1 and TRBJ1-5; TRBD1 is a possible D gene (5 bases). The CDR3 spans 17 residues. Per germline, CDR1 MGHDK and CDR2 SYGVNS. V lost 5 bases, J lost 2 bases, and 19 bases lay in between. CDR3 in amino acids: CASSNWTGTEGNQPQHF. DNA of the CDR3: TGTGCCAGCAGTAATTGGACCGGGACGGAAGGCAATCAGCCCCAGCATTTT.

The V gene is TRBV27, the J gene TRBJ2-2, with TRBD2 matching 8 bases. The CDR3 sequence is 14 residues long. V lost 6 bases and J lost 6; bases outside the gene matches: 6. The germline V gene has CDR1 MNHEY and CDR2 SMNVEV (reference sequence). CDR3 nucleotide sequence: TGTGCCAGCAGCCGGGGGGGCCAGTCCGGGGAGCTGTTTTTT. Translated, it gives CASSRGGQSGELFF.

The V gene is TRBV19, the J gene TRBJ1-6; weak D call: TRBD1 (6 bases). V lost 3 bases and J 0 bases, leaving 15 bases between the germline ends. The CDR3 runs to 18 residues. The V gene's germline CDR1 is LNHDA and CDR2 SQIVND (reference sequence). Written as DNA, the CDR3 is TGTGCCAGTAGTATTGGACTATACAGGGTCTCCTATAATTCACCCCTCCACTTT. Protein: CASSIGLYRVSYNSPLHF.

In this sample, this clone turned up once. The chain carries TRBV9 and TRBJ2-5; 8 nucleotides align to TRBD2. V shed 4 bases and J 1 base; nucleotides not matched to a gene: 9. Per germline, CDR1 SGDLS and CDR2 YYNGEE. The CDR3 length is 16 residues. The CDR3 reads CASSPPTGGAQETQYF. CDR3 in DNA: TGTGCCAGCAGCCCCCCCACCGGGGGGGCCCAAGAGACCCAGTACTTC.

This rearrangement joins TRBV27 to TRBJ2-3; a weak D match, TRBD2 (6 bases). The CDR3 is 13 amino acids. With 6 bases removed from V and 2 bases from J, the gap between germline ends came to 9 bases. The germline V gene has CDR1 MNHEY and CDR2 SMNVEV (reference sequence). The CDR3 nucleotides read TGTGCCAGCAGGGGACTGCACACAGATACGCAGTATTTT. This translates into CASRGLHTDTQYF.

The chain carries TRBV19 and TRBJ1-2; 7 bases line up with TRBD1. The ends lost 9 bases at V and 0 bases at J; junction bases unmatched: 4. This CDR3 is built from 13 residues. Germline V gene sequence: CDR1 LNHDA, CDR2 SQIVND (reference sequence). In DNA form, the CDR3 reads TGTGCCAGCAGGGACAGTTCTAACTATGGCTACACCTTC. This sequence encodes CASRDSSNYGYTF.

The chain employs TRBV27 and TRBJ2-7; 16 bases align to TRBD2. From germline, CDR1 is MNHEY and CDR2 SMNVEV (reference sequence). Germline trimming cut 4 bases from V and 3 bases from J; bases unmatched to any gene: 9. This CDR3 has 18 amino acids. CDR3 DNA: TGTGCCAGCAGTTCCATGGGACTAGCGGGGGGGTCTTACTACGAGCAGTACTTC. This translates into CASSSMGLAGGSYYEQYF.

This sequence joins TRBV27 and TRBJ2-1; D not certain. CDR1 MNHEY and CDR2 SMNVEV come from the germline V gene (reference sequence). Trimming removed 6 bases from V and 5 bases from J, with 8 bases in between. CDR3 length: 12 amino acids. Written as DNA, the CDR3 is TGTGCCAGCAGCGGCCTGAACAATGAGCAGTTCTTC. Translation: CASSGLNNEQFF.

The genes are TRBV7-2 and TRBJ2-3; 7 nucleotides align to TRBD2. After removal of 5 bases from V and 3 bases from J, the junction contained 8 bases not matched to a gene. The CDR3 has 15 amino acids. The germline V gene encodes CDR1 SGHTA and CDR2 FQGNSA. CDR3: CASSTRPGGTDTQYF. CDR3 coding DNA: TGTGCCAGCAGCACCCGTCCGGGAGGAACAGATACGCAGTATTTT.

The chain has TRBV27 and TRBJ2-3; D call uncertain. This CDR3 comprises 15 residues. The germline V and J ends were trimmed by 5 bases and 1 base, with 13 bases remaining between them. Looked up from germline, CDR1 is MNHEY and CDR2 is SMNVEV (reference sequence). The DNA of the CDR3 is TGTGCCAGCAGTCCCCCCGGGCAGTGCACAGATACGCAGTATTTT. Translated: CASSPPGQCTDTQYF.

The rearrangement joins TRBV7-2 to TRBJ2-3, with D hard to call. This CDR3 spans 13 amino acids. Between the trimmed V and J ends, which lost 1 base and 3 bases, there was a span of 5 bases. Per the germline V gene, CDR1 is SGHTA and CDR2 is FQGNSA. CDR3 loop: CASSLGRTDTQYF. The CDR3 nucleotides are TGTGCCAGCAGCTTAGGGCGTACAGATACGCAGTATTTT.

The genes are TRBV28 and TRBJ1-1; 8 bases are a match to TRBD1. The J segment lost 1 base and the V segment lost 3 bases, leaving 1 base of the junction unmatched. The CDR3 totals 14 residues. Germline V CDR1 and CDR2: MDHEN, SYDVKM. The DNA of the CDR3 is TGTGCCAGCAGTTTGGACAGGGAGAACACTGAAGCTTTCTTT. Translation gives CASSLDRENTEAFF.

The chain is built from TRBV6-9 and TRBJ1-5; unclear D gene. Germline V lookup: CDR1 MNHGY, CDR2 SVAAGI. The CDR3 spans 13 residues. V was cut by 9 bases and J by 1 base, with 10 bases left in between. The CDR3 here is CASILESNQPQHF. In DNA, the CDR3 is TGTGCCAGTATCCTCGAGAGCAATCAGCCCCAGCATTTT.

This clone turned up a few times. The CDR3 DNA reads TGTGCCAGCAGTTACTCGTCTCCCTATGGCTACACCTTC. It is translated as CASSYSSPYGYTF. The chain has TRBV6-6 and TRBJ1-2; no firm D call. The CDR3 is 13 residues long. Germline V lookup: CDR1 MNHNY, CDR2 SVGAGI (reference sequence). V was cut by 0 bases and J by 4 bases, with 6 bases left in between.

The chain carries TRBV7-2 and TRBJ2-3, with TRBD2 identical over 7 bases. With 2 bases clipped from V and 0 bases from J, the junction kept 5 bases outside the gene matches. The CDR3 sequence is 16 residues long. Germline-derived CDR1 and CDR2 are SGHTA and FQGNSA. CDR3 DNA: TGTGCCAGCAGCTTATGGCGGGGGACTAGCACAGATACGCAGTATTTT. Its protein product is CASSLWRGTSTDTQYF.

The chain combines TRBV7-2 with TRBJ1-1; TRBD1 matches 8 bases. Germline CDR1 and CDR2: SGHTA and FQGNSA. The V and J ends lost 5 bases and 10 bases, in that order; junction bases with no gene match: 6. The CDR3 sequence is 12 residues long. DNA for the CDR3: TGTGCCAGCAGCGTCGACAGGGGAGTAGCTTTCTTT. Amino acid sequence: CASSVDRGVAFF.

This chain joins TRBV28 and TRBJ1-1; 7 positions match TRBD1. The CDR3 consists of 18 residues. With V trimmed by 3 bases and J by 4 bases, 17 bases remained unmatched. Germline CDR1 is MDHEN and CDR2 is SYDVKM. CDR3 in DNA: TGTGCCAGCAGTTTCCACCACGAACGACAGGGTAGGTGCACTGAAGCTTTCTTT. This translates into CASSFHHERQGRCTEAFF.